This TCR beta chain came from a study of blood T cell repertoires in COVID-19. The repertoire was sequenced with immunoSEQ multiplex PCR; TCRdb's copy has only in-frame clones and lacks some. The table records approximately 450,000 clones, 85% to 90% of them present only once. The V and J ends lost 3 bases and 6 bases, in that order; junction bases with no gene match: 10. Germline CDR1 and CDR2: SGHTA and FQGNSA. The CDR3 runs 15 residues. The chain joins TRBV7-2 to TRBJ1-2, with 7 bases that match TRBD1. Material for sequencing was peripheral blood. The source is a young woman with acute or convalescent COVID-19. In DNA form, the CDR3 reads TGTGCCAGCAGCTTTCGTAGGTCAGGGGGAGATGGCTACACCTTC. Encoded protein: CASSFRRSGGDGYTF.